This is a list of T cell receptor beta chains from one sample in a study of cytomegalovirus exposure and HLA in healthy donors. Repertoires were generated with immunoSEQ multiplex PCR, while TCRdb's copy carries only in-frame clones and drops some. Among about 130,000 clones, around four fifths were seen once, and the ten largest hold roughly 2.1%. Sequencing used PBMCs. Receptor source: a woman between 40 and 50 years old in good health and CMV-seropositive. Each CDR3 is given with its conserved first and last residue. D genes are given only for firm matches. Not every row has a clone size; where given, it reads once, few, many or a size class.

V gene	clone size	J gene	D gene	CDR3 DNA	CDR3 protein
TRBV6-1	once	TRBJ2-7	TRBD1	TGTGCCAGCAGGACCACCGGGACAGGGGCCTACGAGCAGTACTTC	CASRTTGTGAYEQYF
TRBV5-4	NA	TRBJ2-3	TRBD2	TGTGCCAGCAGCAGTAGCGGGAGTGGGGCAGATACGCAGTATTTT	CASSSSGSGADTQYF
TRBV5-1	once	TRBJ1-1	NA	TGCGCCAGCACCCTAAATTCCAAGGGAGGGAACACTGAAGCTTTCTTT	CASTLNSKGGNTEAFF
TRBV7-9	NA	TRBJ2-3	TRBD2	TGTGCCAGCAGCCAGGCCCTAGCGGGGGGTAACACAGATACGCAGTATTTT	CASSQALAGGNTDTQYF
TRBV7-3	NA	TRBJ1-2	NA	TGTGCCAGCAGCCGGCAGGGGTACGATGGCTACACCTTC	CASSRQGYDGYTF
TRBV30	NA	TRBJ2-7	NA	TGTGCCTGGAGTGTTGGGCTAGCGAAGAGCACCTACGAGCAGTACTTC	CAWSVGLAKSTYEQYF
TRBV4-1	once	TRBJ1-1	NA	TGCGCCAGCAGCCAAAAGGCAGAGACACGGGCTTTCTTT	CASSQKAETRAFF
TRBV5-4	NA	TRBJ1-1	NA	TGTGCCAGCAGCTCTCAAATCCGGACGGCGGGAGGGTCTGAAGCTTTCTTT	CASSSQIRTAGGSEAFF
TRBV7-6	medium-sized	TRBJ1-4	NA	TGTGCCAGCAGCTTAGGGCCCAAGGGAGGGGAAAAACTGTTTTTT	CASSLGPKGGEKLFF
TRBV7-7	NA	TRBJ2-5	TRBD1	TGTGCTAGCGGCCTCGGGCAGGGGGCTGGAGAGACCCAGTACTTC	CASGLGQGAGETQYF
TRBV11-3	NA	TRBJ2-7	NA	TGTGCCAGCAGCGGTGGACAGACCTACGAGCAGTACTTC	CASSGGQTYEQYF